The clone carrying this TCR beta chain occurred a few times. What it recognizes is unknown. These data belong to a study of cytomegalovirus exposure and HLA in healthy donors. Whole-study results and caveats: Most TCR sequences were rare, but some public TCRs occurred in many donors.

V lost 3 bases, J lost 3 bases, and 14 bases lay in between. From germline, CDR1 is MGHRA and CDR2 YSYEKL. The CDR3 has 15 residues. Here immunoSEQ multiplex PCR was the method, and the copy in TCRdb shows in-frame clones only, minus some. Of around 120,000 clones detected, approximately 86% appear once; the ten largest clones hold nearly 4.5%. The sequenced sample was PBMCs. This TCR derives from a young man in good health and CMV-seropositive. V and J are TRBV4-1 and TRBJ1-2, with D possibly matching TRBD1 (6 bases). The CDR3 DNA reads as TGCGCCAGCAGCCATCTTCACAGGGAAGACTATGGCTACACCTTC. Translating gives CASSHLHREDYGYTF.